This T cell receptor beta chain is drawn from a study of cytomegalovirus exposure and HLA in healthy donors. Study outcomes and limitations: It was confirmed in vitro that a few of the CMV-associated chains were specific for CMV antigens. The study put 150 or so TCR beta chains on its list as cytomegalovirus-associated. According to a later analysis, TCR clusters from the first cohort tended to co-occur in the 120 or so validation repertoires.

V lost 2 bases, J lost 12 bases, and 11 bases lay in between. This CDR3 comprises 11 residues. The germline V gene encodes CDR1 MNHEY and CDR2 SMNVEV (reference sequence). Here immunoSEQ multiplex PCR was the method, and the copy in TCRdb shows in-frame clones only, minus some. There are 150,000 to 200,000 clones in the sample; around 84% occur only once, and approximately 7% lies in the top ten. Comment on this clone: Antigen unknown.

J is TRBJ2-7 and V is TRBV27, with D maybe TRBD2 (5 bases). The TCR was taken from a man in his late teens or twenties in good health and CMV-seropositive. Material for sequencing was PBMCs. The CDR3 DNA follows: TGTGCCAGCAGTTTAGACGGGGTACCGTACTTC. Its protein is CASSLDGVPYF.